This TCR beta chain appears in the sequencing data of a study of response to subunit inactivated influenza vaccine. As to this clonotype: Its antigen is not identified.

Study findings and constraints: That few new T cells are recruited by each seasonal influenza vaccination was the authors' suggestion.

In germline, CDR1 is MNHEY, CDR2 SVGEGT. There are 14 residues in the CDR3. The ends lost 8 bases at V and 1 base at J; junction bases unmatched: 8. TCRdb analysed the RT-PCR reads with MiXCR anew, one entry per CDR3 protein. The data hold hundreds of thousands of distinct CDR3 sequences, with about 15% observed a single time. Sequenced here: PBMCs from blood, sampled around 15 days before vaccination. The TCR sequence derives from a man aged 50 to 59 who received an inactivated influenza vaccine. The chain is built from TRBV6-2 or TRBV6-3 and TRBJ2-7; 7 bases align to TRBD1. CDR3 amino acids: CASRFHRGSYEQYF. In DNA form, the CDR3 reads TGTGCCAGCCGTTTCCACAGGGGTTCCTACGAGCAGTACTTC.